This is a list of T cell receptor beta chains from one sample in a study of blood T cells in healthy people across ages. TCRdb used MiXCR to reprocess the 5' RACE reads, holding one entry per CDR3 protein. The repertoire consists of hundreds of thousands of distinct CDR3 sequences, with roughly three fifths occurring once and the leading ten covering roughly 25%. Specimen: blood. All receptors derive from a man aged 35-49 years in good health. CDR3s include the opening cysteine and the closing phenylalanine or tryptophan. D genes are given only for firm matches. Size is stated for part of the rows, as once, few or many counts, or as a class when the clone is expanded.

size: .
V: TRBV27
D: .
J: TRBJ2-1
DNA: TGTGCCAGCACCTCTTACGGGACGGTGGACAATGAGCAGTTCTTC
CDR3: CASTSYGTVDNEQFF

size: .
V: TRBV28
D: TRBD2
J: TRBJ2-7
DNA: TGTGCCAGCACCTTTAGCGGGAGTGTGTCCTACGAGCAGTACTTC
CDR3: CASTFSGSVSYEQYF

size: .
V: TRBV4-1
D: .
J: TRBJ2-1
DNA: TGCGCCAGCAGCCACACACCAGTATACAATGAGCAGTTCTTC
CDR3: CASSHTPVYNEQFF

size: .
V: TRBV9
D: .
J: TRBJ2-3
DNA: TGTGCCAGCAGCGTAGAACCCTACAGGGCCACAGATACGCAGTATTTT
CDR3: CASSVEPYRATDTQYF

size: .
V: TRBV5-1
D: .
J: TRBJ1-4
DNA: TGCGCCAGCAGCTTGGGGGTTACAGGCCTTAATGAAAAACTGTTTTTT
CDR3: CASSLGVTGLNEKLFF

size: once
V: TRBV5-1
D: TRBD1
J: TRBJ2-6
DNA: TGTGCCAGCAGTCCGACAGGGGGCGTCTCTGGGGCCAACGTCCTGACTTTC
CDR3: CASSPTGGVSGANVLTF

size: .
V: TRBV11-2
D: .
J: TRBJ2-1
DNA: TGTGCCAGCAGCTTAGTTCCTTCGGGCAGGCTCTACAATGAGCAGTTCTTC
CDR3: CASSLVPSGRLYNEQFF

size: few
V: TRBV20-1
D: .
J: TRBJ2-7
DNA: TGCAGTGCTAGAGGCTTGGCCAGTACCTCCTACGAGCAGTACTTC
CDR3: CSARGLASTSYEQYF

size: .
V: TRBV28
D: TRBD1
J: TRBJ1-4
DNA: TGTGCCAGCAGTTTGGGGACAGGGCTCGAAAAACTGTTTTTT
CDR3: CASSLGTGLEKLFF

size: .
V: TRBV11-2
D: .
J: TRBJ2-5
DNA: TGTGCCAGCAGCTTAGGCGGACGCGGGGAGCAGTACTTC
CDR3: CASSLGGRGEQYF

size: .
V: TRBV7-9
D: .
J: TRBJ2-1
DNA: TGTGCCAGCAGCTTAGCGGGGTCAGGGACTCGAGCTTACAATGAGCAGTTCTTC
CDR3: CASSLAGSGTRAYNEQFF

size: .
V: TRBV4-3
D: TRBD1
J: TRBJ2-1
DNA: TGCGCCAGCAGCCAAGAGGGCAGGGGGCACAACGATGAGCAGTTCTTC
CDR3: CASSQEGRGHNDEQFF

size: few
V: TRBV4-1
D: TRBD2
J: TRBJ2-3
DNA: TGCGCCAGCAGCCAAGGGGGGACTAGCGGGAGAGATACGCAGTATTTT
CDR3: CASSQGGTSGRDTQYF

size: once
V: TRBV9
D: .
J: TRBJ2-7
DNA: TGTGCCAGCAGCCCTGCTACGGGCCAAAGGTCCTACGAGCAGTACTTC
CDR3: CASSPATGQRSYEQYF

size: .
V: TRBV3-1
D: .
J: TRBJ1-1
DNA: TGTGCCAGCAGCTCTTACAGGGTGGAGGACACTGAAGCTTTCTTT
CDR3: CASSSYRVEDTEAFF

size: few
V: TRBV9
D: TRBD2
J: TRBJ2-1
DNA: TGTGCCAGCAGCCCCCTCGGACTAGCGGGAGTGAATGAGCAGTTCTTC
CDR3: CASSPLGLAGVNEQFF

size: few
V: TRBV25-1
D: .
J: TRBJ2-7
DNA: TGTGCCAGCAGTGAATTGGGGTCAGGGTCCTACGAGCAGTACTTC
CDR3: CASSELGSGSYEQYF

size: .
V: TRBV28
D: .
J: TRBJ2-5
DNA: TGTGCCGGCAGTCCCGTCGGGGCAGGGGGGAAAGAGACCCAGTACTTC
CDR3: CAGSPVGAGGKETQYF

size: .
V: TRBV3-1
D: .
J: TRBJ2-5
DNA: TGTGCCAGCAGCCAAGTTTCAGGGAGTTTTCATTGGATCGCTTGGGAGACCCAGTACTTC
CDR3: CASSQVSGSFHWIAWETQYF

size: few
V: TRBV12-3/TRBV12-4
D: TRBD1
J: TRBJ2-7
DNA: TGTGCCAGCAGACGAGTATCAGACAGGGACCACTACGAGCAGTACTTC
CDR3: CASRRVSDRDHYEQYF

size: .
V: TRBV7-6
D: TRBD1
J: TRBJ1-4
DNA: TGTGCCAGCAGTGCCGGACAGGGGGCTTCGGCTAATGAAAAACTGTTTTTT
CDR3: CASSAGQGASANEKLFF

size: many
V: TRBV15
D: .
J: TRBJ2-7
DNA: TGTGCCACCAGCAGAGTTGGCAGCGGGCAGTACTTC
CDR3: CATSRVGSGQYF

size: .
V: TRBV5-1
D: TRBD1
J: TRBJ1-5
DNA: TGCGCCAGCAGCTCGGGACAGGGCAAGCAGCCCCAGCATTTT
CDR3: CASSSGQGKQPQHF

size: .
V: TRBV7-3
D: .
J: TRBJ2-1
DNA: TGTGCCAGCAGCCCCCCTAGGAGGGGGCAAAGGAATGAGCAGTTCTTC
CDR3: CASSPPRRGQRNEQFF

size: .
V: TRBV6-1
D: .
J: TRBJ2-1
DNA: TGTGCCAGCAGTGTTACTCCGGGGATAACAGGGGAGCAGTTCTTC
CDR3: CASSVTPGITGEQFF

size: .
V: TRBV29-1
D: TRBD2
J: TRBJ2-1
DNA: TGCAGCGTTGCGGGACTAGCGGGAGGGGGTGAGCAGTTCTTC
CDR3: CSVAGLAGGGEQFF

size: few
V: TRBV6-1
D: TRBD1
J: TRBJ2-5
DNA: TGTGCCAGCAATTGGGGACAGGAAGAGACCCAGTACTTC
CDR3: CASNWGQEETQYF

size: few
V: TRBV24-1
D: TRBD1
J: TRBJ1-2
DNA: TGTGCCACCAGTGACGGTTCTATTTACGGACAGGGCGGCTACACCTTC
CDR3: CATSDGSIYGQGGYTF

size: .
V: TRBV12-3/TRBV12-4
D: .
J: TRBJ1-1
DNA: TGTGCCAGCAGTTTAGAACCGGGGAGAGCTTTCTTT
CDR3: CASSLEPGRAFF

size: .
V: TRBV29-1
D: .
J: TRBJ1-3
DNA: TGCAGCGTTGAGCCCCAGTCTGGAAACACCATATATTTT
CDR3: CSVEPQSGNTIYF

size: .
V: TRBV5-1
D: .
J: TRBJ2-5
DNA: TGCGCCAGCAGCTTGGACAGCACCTACAATGAGCAGTACTTC
CDR3: CASSLDSTYNEQYF

size: .
V: TRBV6-4
D: .
J: TRBJ1-1
DNA: TGTGCCAGCCCCAGGGAGTCGAACACTGAAGCTTTCTTT
CDR3: CASPRESNTEAFF

size: .
V: TRBV28
D: .
J: TRBJ2-1
DNA: TGTGCCAGCGGGCGGGCCAATGAGCAGTTCTTC
CDR3: CASGRANEQFF

size: .
V: TRBV20-1
D: .
J: TRBJ2-7
DNA: TGCAGTGCTAGAGATCCCGGGGGGCGCTACGAGCAGTACTTC
CDR3: CSARDPGGRYEQYF

size: few
V: TRBV7-2
D: .
J: TRBJ1-2
DNA: TGTGCCAGCAGCCCCCGAAGCAGCGAACCGAACTATGGCTACACCTTC
CDR3: CASSPRSSEPNYGYTF

size: .
V: TRBV9
D: TRBD2
J: TRBJ2-5
DNA: TGTGCCAGCAGCGCAGGACTAGCCCAAGAGACCCAGTACTTC
CDR3: CASSAGLAQETQYF

size: few
V: TRBV7-2
D: .
J: TRBJ2-1
DNA: TGTGCCAGCAGCCCCCTGACTAGTACGAATGAGCAGTTCTTC
CDR3: CASSPLTSTNEQFF

size: .
V: TRBV5-1
D: .
J: TRBJ2-6
DNA: TGCGCCAGCAGCTTGGCCCTAGGGGCATCTGGGGCCAACGTCCTGACTTTC
CDR3: CASSLALGASGANVLTF

size: .
V: TRBV24-1
D: TRBD1
J: TRBJ2-3
DNA: TGTGCCACCAGTGACCGCACAGGGGGCGCAACAGATACGCAGTATTTT
CDR3: CATSDRTGGATDTQYF

size: once
V: TRBV7-2
D: .
J: TRBJ2-3
DNA: TGTGCCAGCAGCTTAGGGAGGTCAGCCACAGATACGCAGTATTTT
CDR3: CASSLGRSATDTQYF

size: few
V: TRBV14
D: TRBD1
J: TRBJ2-4
DNA: TGTGCCACAGGGGGATGGCTAGCCAAAAACATTCAGTACTTC
CDR3: CATGGWLAKNIQYF

size: .
V: TRBV7-3
D: .
J: TRBJ1-1
DNA: TGTGCCAGCAGCCAAACAAACATGAACACTGAAGCTTTCTTT
CDR3: CASSQTNMNTEAFF

size: .
V: TRBV7-2
D: TRBD2
J: TRBJ2-5
DNA: TGTGCCAGCAGCTTAGTGGCCCGGACTAGGTCCCAAGAGACCCAGTACTTC
CDR3: CASSLVARTRSQETQYF

size: few
V: TRBV13
D: TRBD1
J: TRBJ2-5
DNA: TGTGCCAGCAGCTTACAGGGGGTGCAAACCCAGTACTTC
CDR3: CASSLQGVQTQYF

size: .
V: TRBV7-3
D: .
J: TRBJ1-6
DNA: TGTGCCAGCAGCCCGCAAGGTGTTGGTTCACCCCTCCACTTT
CDR3: CASSPQGVGSPLHF

size: .
V: TRBV2
D: .
J: TRBJ2-1
DNA: TGTGCCAGCAGCGATAGTTCTATAGATGAGCAGTTCTTC
CDR3: CASSDSSIDEQFF